Listed below are T cell receptor beta chains from one sample, sequenced in a study of somatic mutations in cytotoxic T cells in rheumatoid arthritis. The method was immunoSEQ multiplex PCR; TCRdb's version includes in-frame clones alone and lacks a portion of them. The data hold 15,000 to 20,000 clones, with 82% observed a single time. Sequenced: CD8+ T cells sorted from blood. These receptors were obtained from an adult with rheumatoid arthritis. The CDR3 runs from the conserved cysteine through the conserved F or W. Part of the rows lack a size; the others show once, few, many or a class for expanded clones.

clone_size v_call cdr3_aa
- TRBV12-2 CASRLGATDGYTF
- TRBV7-6 CASSDISEGAISGANVLTF
few TRBV6-4 CASSGDLNTEAFF